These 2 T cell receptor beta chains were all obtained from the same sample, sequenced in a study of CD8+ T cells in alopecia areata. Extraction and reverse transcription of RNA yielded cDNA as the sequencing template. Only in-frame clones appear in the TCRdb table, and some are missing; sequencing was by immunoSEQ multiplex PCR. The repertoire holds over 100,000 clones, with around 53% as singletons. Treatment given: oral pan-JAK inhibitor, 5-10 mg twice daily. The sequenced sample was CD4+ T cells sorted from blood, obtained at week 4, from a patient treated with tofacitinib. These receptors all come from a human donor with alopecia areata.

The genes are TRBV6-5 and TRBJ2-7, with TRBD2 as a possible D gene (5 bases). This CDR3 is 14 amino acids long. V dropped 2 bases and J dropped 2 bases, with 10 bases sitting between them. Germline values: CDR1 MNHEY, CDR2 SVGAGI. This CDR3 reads CASSYLTGTYEQYF. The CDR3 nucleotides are TGTGCCAGCAGTTACCTCACGGGGACCTACGAGCAGTACTTC.

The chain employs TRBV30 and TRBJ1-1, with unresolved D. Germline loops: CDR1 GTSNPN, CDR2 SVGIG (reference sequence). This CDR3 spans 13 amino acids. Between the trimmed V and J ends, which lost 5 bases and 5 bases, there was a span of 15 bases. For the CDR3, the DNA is TGTGCCTGGGTTTCCCTTGGTCAAACTGAAGCTTTCTTT. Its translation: CAWVSLGQTEAFF.